This T cell receptor beta chain was profiled in a study of blood T cell repertoires in COVID-19. Study details: The United States, Italy and Spain supplied acute and convalescent COVID-19 samples. The cDNA or gDNA used as material had been derived from T cells, B-cell-depleted T cells, or PBMCs.

Original data processing: Estimation of nucleated cell counts relied on the amplification of reference gene primers. This table comes from immunoSEQ multiplex PCR, and its TCRdb copy is limited to in-frame clones, with some not included. D and trimming come from the DNA, and the V and J calls and clone size come from that table. The sample yields around 190,000 clones, 70% to 80% seen once. J gave up 4 bases and V 2 bases, and 5 bases lay outside the gene matches. Germline CDR1 MNHEY, CDR2 SMNVEV (reference sequence). The CDR3 runs 14 residues. The clonotype originates from a woman aged 50 to 60 with active or convalescent COVID-19. The sequenced sample consisted of peripheral blood. The J gene is TRBJ2-7, the V gene TRBV27; 7 bases fit TRBD1. DNA for the CDR3: TGTGCCAGCAGTTTAGGGACCAGGGGGTACGAGCAGTACTTC. Its protein product is CASSLGTRGYEQYF.